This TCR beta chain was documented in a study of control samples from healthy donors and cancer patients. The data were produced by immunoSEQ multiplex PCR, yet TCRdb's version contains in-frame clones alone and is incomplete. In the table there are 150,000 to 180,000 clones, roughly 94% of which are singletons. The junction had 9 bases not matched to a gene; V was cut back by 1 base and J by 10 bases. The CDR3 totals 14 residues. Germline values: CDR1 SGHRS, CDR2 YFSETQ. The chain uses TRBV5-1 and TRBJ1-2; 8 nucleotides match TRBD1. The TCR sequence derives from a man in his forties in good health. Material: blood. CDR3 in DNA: TGCGCCAGCAGCTTGACAGGGGGGTCCCCTCTCTACACCTTC. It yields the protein CASSLTGGSPLYTF.